A selection of T cell receptor beta chains follows, all from one sample in a study of regulatory T cells in long-lasting Graves disease. Using its own MiXCR run on the multiplex PCR reads, TCRdb lists one record per CDR3 protein. The sample holds around 450,000 distinct CDR3 sequences, 15% seen once. These data are also associated with another study on T cells in Graves' hyperthyroidism and ophthalmopathy.

Specimen: peripheral blood mononuclear cells (PBMCs), collected at new diagnosis, from a patient treated with antithyroid drugs. All receptors derive from a woman younger than 45 with Graves disease. The CDR3 runs from the conserved cysteine through the conserved F or W.

v_call: TRBV2; cdr3_aa: CASRFTGTSGRKSTDTQYF
v_call: TRBV9; cdr3_aa: CASSPFRGQGGTSTDTQYF
v_call: TRBV20-1; cdr3_aa: CSARVPRGAQHF
v_call: TRBV27; cdr3_aa: CASSSVRRGLNTEAFF
v_call: TRBV13; cdr3_aa: CASSLAYQTEAFF
v_call: TRBV6-2/TRBV6-3; cdr3_aa: CASSYLTPSGPDTQYF
v_call: TRBV11-2; cdr3_aa: CASSFVGWEQYF
v_call: TRBV4-1; cdr3_aa: CASSHPWGGTQGSSGNTIYF
v_call: TRBV24-1; cdr3_aa: CATSDSTGYYGYTF
v_call: TRBV30; cdr3_aa: CAWSVFPPLRDGPYEQYF
v_call: TRBV7-9; cdr3_aa: CASSLDPPPLAGVNEQFF
v_call: TRBV29-1; cdr3_aa: CSVEGGQGLSGTQYF
v_call: TRBV27; cdr3_aa: CASSFARGSEAFF
v_call: TRBV20-1; cdr3_aa: CSARTRAGRAYEQYF
v_call: TRBV9; cdr3_aa: CASSPRSGLTGETQYF
v_call: TRBV29-1; cdr3_aa: CSVLTSYEQYF
v_call: TRBV5-6; cdr3_aa: CASTRGPLSYEQYF
v_call: TRBV18; cdr3_aa: CASSPEENTIYF
v_call: TRBV6-2/TRBV6-3; cdr3_aa: CASSYKDTWGYGYTF
v_call: TRBV7-2; cdr3_aa: CASSLVGTPNNEQFF
v_call: TRBV7-9; cdr3_aa: CASSTQGFWETQYF
v_call: TRBV24-1; cdr3_aa: CATSDLLAGANEQFF
v_call: TRBV2; cdr3_aa: CAGRGRTNQPQHF
v_call: TRBV7-3; cdr3_aa: CASRLDGNEQFF
v_call: TRBV28; cdr3_aa: CASMNSGLGETQYF
v_call: TRBV6-5; cdr3_aa: CASSYLGGNTEAFF
v_call: TRBV12-3/TRBV12-4; cdr3_aa: CASSLVTSGRYEQYF
v_call: TRBV5-1; cdr3_aa: CASSANLKNYEQYF
v_call: TRBV6-2/TRBV6-3; cdr3_aa: CASSFGTLSYEQYF
v_call: TRBV5-8; cdr3_aa: CASSLGQQYEQYF
v_call: TRBV7-9; cdr3_aa: CASSPQGAGTGELFF
v_call: TRBV12-3/TRBV12-4; cdr3_aa: CASSPSGSRVKVQFF
v_call: TRBV20-1; cdr3_aa: CSAEGGPGDEQFF
v_call: TRBV12-3/TRBV12-4; cdr3_aa: CASSKYENTEAFF
v_call: TRBV13; cdr3_aa: CASSSDPGLAHFGEQFF
v_call: TRBV28; cdr3_aa: CASKRDIGTDEQYF
v_call: TRBV29-1; cdr3_aa: CSVAWFDTRSNYGYTF
v_call: TRBV6-2/TRBV6-3; cdr3_aa: CASSAGTMNTGELFF
v_call: TRBV6-1; cdr3_aa: CASSKTGSSGYEQYF
v_call: TRBV6-1; cdr3_aa: CASSETLSTSGRWDEQFF
v_call: TRBV9; cdr3_aa: CASSVTGRVGDTQYF
v_call: TRBV20-1; cdr3_aa: CSARGRGHVSPLHF
v_call: TRBV7-3; cdr3_aa: CASSLNAGGGNEQFF
v_call: TRBV12-3/TRBV12-4; cdr3_aa: CASTTGRGHEQYF
v_call: TRBV30; cdr3_aa: CAWSRAAAMNTEAFF
v_call: TRBV24-1; cdr3_aa: CATSPAGAEFEQYF
v_call: TRBV14; cdr3_aa: CASSQGLDETQYF
v_call: TRBV6-2/TRBV6-3; cdr3_aa: CASSLGASGDKNIQYF
v_call: TRBV18; cdr3_aa: CASSRASTSTDTQYF
v_call: TRBV12-3/TRBV12-4; cdr3_aa: CASRTGNYEQYF